This T cell receptor (beta chain) comes out of a study of metastatic and nonmetastatic thyroid tumors. Overall study context: Peripheral blood and tumor or nodule samples from malignant and benign thyroid patients were compared.

Ahead of thyroid surgery, no patient had received treatment of any kind. Notes on this clone: Its antigen is undetermined.

TCRdb re-analyzed the PCR reads using MiXCR. Of about 7,800 clones in the sample, about 30% were seen once. Whole-study results and caveats: Versus benign nodules, malignant thyroid tumors reportedly had significantly higher TCR beta diversity, in blood and tumor.

This TCR came from a female donor with papillary thyroid cancer or a benign thyroid nodule (not recorded which). Some clones in this sample may be carry-over from other donors' samples. The sample taken for sequencing was adjacent normal tissue.

CDR3 residues: CSATNLVGDRGYEQYF. The CDR3 DNA follows: TGCAGTGCTACCAACCTAGTGGGAGACAGGGGTTACGAGCAGTACTTC. The chain is built from TRBV20-1 and TRBJ2-7; 8 bases map to TRBD1. The CDR3 length is 16 residues. Germline-derived CDR1 and CDR2 are DFQATT and SNEGSKA (reference sequence). The V segment lost 4 bases and the J segment 4 bases; nucleotides outside the gene matches: 15.